Below, 21 T cell receptor beta chains from the same sample are listed, as sequenced in a study of shared clonotypes between healthy human individuals. Clones were read by immunoSEQ multiplex PCR, and TCRdb kept only the in-frame ones, dropping some. Among 2 million to 3 million clones listed, roughly 93% were seen once. Sequencing was carried out using naive CD4+ T cells from PBMCs. The subset is: CD45RA+ positively selected. These receptors were obtained from a man aged 18-30 years in good health. Some clones in this sample may be carry-over from other donors' samples.

J is TRBJ2-7 and V is TRBV7-9; 8 bases are a match to TRBD2. CDR3 length: 15 amino acids. Germline-derived CDR1 and CDR2 are SEHNR and FQNEAQ (reference sequence). The V gene end was trimmed by 4 bases and the J gene end by 5 bases; junction bases not matched to a gene: 10. This CDR3 is CASSSREARKDEQYF. Here the CDR3 DNA reads TGTGCCAGCAGCTCGCGGGAGGCCCGCAAGGACGAGCAGTACTTC.

The chain is built from TRBV10-3 and TRBJ1-5; D is uncertain. The germline V and J ends were trimmed by 10 bases and 0 bases, with 19 bases remaining between them. Per the germline V gene, CDR1 is ENHRY and CDR2 is SYGVKD. The CDR3 covers 16 residues. The CDR3 nucleotides are TGTGCCACCGGGGTGGTTCGGGGTAATAGCAATCAGCCCCAGCATTTT. This sequence encodes CATGVVRGNSNQPQHF.

The gene calls are TRBV5-4 and TRBJ1-4, with 7 bases that match TRBD1. V was clipped by 4 bases and J by 0 bases; unmatched bases: 9. The CDR3 spans 17 residues. Germline V gene lookup returns CDR1 SGHNT and CDR2 YYREEE (reference sequence). The CDR3 spells CASSPGTAVATNEKLFF. The CDR3 DNA reads TGTGCCAGCAGCCCCGGGACAGCCGTTGCAACTAATGAAAAACTGTTTTTT.

The chain employs TRBV4-1 and TRBJ1-4; TRBD1 aligns across 8 bases. The CDR3 has 15 amino acids. V shed 2 bases and J 7 bases; nucleotides not matched to a gene: 6. The germline CDR1 and CDR2 sequences are MGHRA and YSYEKL. CDR3 nucleotide sequence: TGCGCCAGCAGCCAATTCGACAGGGGCCTTGAAAAACTGTTTTTT. This translates into CASSQFDRGLEKLFF.

The chain combines TRBV18 with TRBJ2-1, with 8 nucleotides matching TRBD1. CDR1 is KGHSH, CDR2 LQKENI, per germline. The CDR3 runs to 15 residues. V lost 6 bases, J lost 3 bases, and 7 bases stayed unmatched. The CDR3 sequence: CASSPTGQVYNEQFF. In nucleotides, the CDR3 is TGTGCCAGCTCCCCAACGGGACAGGTCTACAATGAGCAGTTCTTC.

DNA for the CDR3: TGTGCCAGCAGTTACTCGATTTCTTTGGGAAATGGCTACACCTTC. Encoded protein: CASSYSISLGNGYTF. The genes are TRBV6-5 and TRBJ1-2; no clear D. Germline CDR1 reads MNHEY; CDR2 reads SVGAGI. V was trimmed by 0 bases and J by 6 bases, leaving 14 bases between them. The CDR3 runs 15 residues.

This clone was found a few times. The J gene is TRBJ1-1, the V gene TRBV6-5, with a weak D call TRBD1 (5 bases). CDR1 and CDR2 (germline): MNHEY, SVGAGI. The CDR3 loop spans 13 amino acids. Deletions cut 5 bases from V and 2 bases from J, with 9 bases between. CDR3 sequence (DNA): TGTGCCAGCAGTCGGGACTTCAACACTGAAGCTTTCTTT. It yields the protein CASSRDFNTEAFF.

There are a few counts of this clone. CDR3 bases: TGTGCCAGCATCCGGGATGGTGGTCAGCCCCAGCATTTT. Amino acids: CASIRDGGQPQHF. V is TRBV2 and J is TRBJ1-5, with D unclear. Germline CDR1 and CDR2: SNHLY and FYNNEI. The CDR3 is 13 residues long. Trimming took off 7 bases at V and 6 bases at J, with 13 bases between the two ends.

V is TRBV28 and J is TRBJ2-3; 9 positions agree with TRBD1. Germline loops: CDR1 MDHEN, CDR2 SYDVKM. The CDR3 is made up of 17 amino acids. V gave up 7 bases and J gave up 4 bases; unmatched junction bases: 15. CDR3 amino acids: CASTPRPGTGRSDTQYF. CDR3 bases: TGTGCCAGCACACCCCGACCCGGGACAGGGAGGTCAGATACGCAGTATTTT.

CDR3: CASSRGLAGGKYHLNEQFF. The CDR3 nucleotides are TGTGCCAGCAGCAGGGGACTAGCGGGAGGGAAGTACCACCTCAATGAGCAGTTCTTC. The chain recombines TRBV5-4 with TRBJ2-1; 16 bases map to TRBD2. V was clipped by 4 bases and J by 6 bases; unmatched bases: 13. The CDR3 has 19 amino acids. Germline CDR1 SGHNT, CDR2 YYREEE (reference sequence).

A word on this clone: Other DNA variants within this sample encode the same CDR3. The V gene is TRBV30, the J gene TRBJ2-1, with unresolved D. The length of the CDR3 is 10 residues. Per the germline V gene, CDR1 is GTSNPN and CDR2 is SVGIG (reference sequence). Deletions cut 1 base from V and 7 bases from J, with 2 bases between. Here the CDR3 reads CAWSGNEQFF. CDR3 coding DNA: TGTGCCTGGAGTGGAAATGAGCAGTTCTTC.

J is TRBJ2-2 and V is TRBV29-1, with D uncertain. Germline V gene data show CDR1 as SQVTM and CDR2 as ANQGSEA. Trimming took 4 bases from V and 1 from J, leaving 4 bases between them. The CDR3 is made up of 12 amino acids. The CDR3 protein is CSVAGNTGELFF. The CDR3 DNA is TGCAGCGTTGCCGGGAACACCGGGGAGCTGTTTTTT.

Regarding this clone: Mismatch with germline at one junction end may stem from a read error. This chain joins TRBV6-6 and TRBJ1-2; TRBD1 is a possible D gene (6 bases). Germline V CDR1 and CDR2: MNHNY, SVGAGI (reference sequence). The CDR3 loop spans 15 amino acids. The DNA for the CDR3 is TGTGCCAGCAGTCACCCTGACAGGACCCTATCCCCCAGCCCCTTC. It is translated as CASSHPDRTLSPSPF.

This clone was detected only once. The chain has TRBV7-2 and TRBJ1-1; D unclear. V was trimmed by 0 bases and J by 2 bases, leaving 10 bases between them. The CDR3 has 15 amino acids. Germline CDR1 is SGHTA and CDR2 is FQGNSA. Here the CDR3 DNA reads TGTGCCAGCAGCTTAGCGAGGATATTAAACACTGAAGCTTTCTTT. As protein: CASSLARILNTEAFF.

The chain joins TRBV29-1 to TRBJ2-1; D could derive from TRBD1 or TRBD2 (5 bases each). Trimming removed 7 bases at V and 10 bases at J, with 17 bases between. Germline V gives CDR1 SQVTM, CDR2 ANQGSEA. The CDR3 extends over 12 amino acids. The CDR3 DNA sequence: TGCAGCGCAAAGGGACCCACGTTGGAGCAGTTCTTC. Translating gives CSAKGPTLEQFF.

The CDR3 is CASSQVGNEQYF. CDR3 DNA sequence: TGTGCCAGCAGTCAAGTAGGGAACGAGCAGTACTTC. The rearrangement links TRBV28 to TRBJ2-7; D is uncertain. Germline values: CDR1 MDHEN, CDR2 SYDVKM. V gave up 5 bases and J gave up 5 bases, with 10 bases separating them. The CDR3 extends over 12 amino acids. Full variable domain (rest looked up from reference TRBV28 and TRBJ2-7): DVKVTQSSRYLVKRTGEKVFLECVQDMDHENMFWYRQDPGLGLRLIYFSYDVKMKEKGDIPEGYSVSREKKERFSLILESASTNQTSMYLCASSQVGNEQYFGPGTRLTVT.

V usage is TRBV28 and J usage is TRBJ1-3; 10 nucleotides agree with TRBD1. The length of the CDR3 is 16 residues. CDR1 and CDR2 (germline): MDHEN, SYDVKM. V lost 5 bases to trimming and J lost 4 bases; unmatched junction nucleotides: 8. The CDR3 coding sequence is TGTGCCAGCAGTGCGGGACAGGGGCTTTTCGGAAACACCATATATTTT. Amino acids: CASSAGQGLFGNTIYF.

CDR3 coding DNA: TGTGCCAGCAGGTCTCAGGGCCGGAACACAGATACGCAGTATTTT. Protein product: CASRSQGRNTDTQYF. The chain links TRBV25-1 to TRBJ2-3, with D maybe TRBD1 (5 bases). This CDR3 comprises 15 residues. Trimming cost V 6 bases and J 2 bases, with 15 bases left between them. Germline CDR1 MGHDK, CDR2 SYGVNS. Full variable domain (missing parts from reference TRBV25-1 and TRBJ2-3): EADIYQTPRYLVIGTGKKITLECSQTMGHDKMYWYQQDPGMELHLIHYSYGVNSTEKGDLSSESTVSRIRTEHFPLTLESARPSHTSQYLCASRSQGRNTDTQYFGPGTRLTVL.

This sequence joins TRBV27 and TRBJ2-1; the match to TRBD2 covers 14 bases. After removal of 6 bases from V and 5 bases from J, the junction contained 12 bases not matched to a gene. The CDR3 is 18 residues long. Germline CDR1 is MNHEY and CDR2 is SMNVEV (reference sequence). CDR3: CASSTPGLAGVTHNEQFF. The CDR3 DNA reads as TGTGCCAGCAGCACCCCGGGACTAGCGGGAGTAACCCACAATGAGCAGTTCTTC.

V and J are TRBV27 and TRBJ2-3; tentative D call: TRBD2 (6 bases). The V gene lost 5 bases and the J gene lost 6 bases, with 27 bases spanning the gap. The CDR3 sequence is 18 residues long. Germline values: CDR1 MNHEY, CDR2 SMNVEV (reference sequence). As DNA, the CDR3 is TGTGCCAGCAGTACTTACGTTAGCGGTATCCCATTAGGGGATACGCAGTATTTT. Protein sequence: CASSTYVSGIPLGDTQYF.

The chain joins TRBV28 to TRBJ2-5; D might be TRBD2 (7 bases). The CDR3 totals 17 residues. Germline V gives CDR1 MDHEN, CDR2 SYDVKM. Between the trimmed V and J ends, which lost 5 bases and 7 bases, there was a span of 26 bases. For the CDR3, the DNA is TGTGCCAGCAGTCAGGGGAGGGCTCACCGTCTTATCGGGACCCAGTACTTC. Amino acids: CASSQGRAHRLIGTQYF. Full variable domain (rest looked up from reference TRBV28 and TRBJ2-5): DVKVTQSSRYLVKRTGEKVFLECVQDMDHENMFWYRQDPGLGLRLIYFSYDVKMKEKGDIPEGYSVSREKKERFSLILESASTNQTSMYLCASSQGRAHRLIGTQYFGPGTRLLVL.